The T cell receptor (beta chain) described here comes from a study of shared clonotypes between healthy human individuals. Germline V gives CDR1 LNHDA, CDR2 SQIVND (reference sequence). Trimming left V 5 bases short and J 7 bases short, with 12 bases between. The CDR3 consists of 13 residues. General observations from the study: Memory subsets had estimated richness that was generally smaller than that of naive subsets. Clonotype sharing among donors, it was expected, would be affected by sequencing depth.

Sequencing was at deep level. The table came from immunoSEQ multiplex PCR; TCRdb's copy has only in-frame clones and leaves some out. This sample yields 2 million to 2.5 million clones, of which approximately 96% are seen a single time; over 0.1% belongs to the top ten. Concerning this clone itself: Its antigen is not known.

Sequencing was performed on naive CD4+ T cells sorted from blood. Subset here: CD45RA+ positively selected. The rearrangement links TRBV19 to TRBJ2-1; D ambiguous. This clonotype was obtained from a man aged 18 to 35 in good health. This CDR3 reads CASSLDPWNEQFF. DNA of the CDR3: TGTGCCAGTAGTTTGGACCCTTGGAATGAGCAGTTCTTC.